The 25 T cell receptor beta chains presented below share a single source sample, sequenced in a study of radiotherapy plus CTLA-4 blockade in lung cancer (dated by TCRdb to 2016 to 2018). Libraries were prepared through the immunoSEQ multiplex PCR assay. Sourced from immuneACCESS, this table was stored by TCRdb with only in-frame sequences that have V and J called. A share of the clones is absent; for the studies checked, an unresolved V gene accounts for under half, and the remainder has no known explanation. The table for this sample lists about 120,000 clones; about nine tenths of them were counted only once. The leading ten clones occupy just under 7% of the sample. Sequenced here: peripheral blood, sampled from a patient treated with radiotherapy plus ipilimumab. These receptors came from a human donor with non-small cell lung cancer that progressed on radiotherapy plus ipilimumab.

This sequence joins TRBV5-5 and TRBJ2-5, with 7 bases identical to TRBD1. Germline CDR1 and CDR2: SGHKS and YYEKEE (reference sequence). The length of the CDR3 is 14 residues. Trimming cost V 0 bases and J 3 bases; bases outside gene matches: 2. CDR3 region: CASSLGQGKETQYF. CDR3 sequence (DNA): TGTGCCAGCAGCTTGGGACAGGGTAAAGAGACCCAGTACTTC.

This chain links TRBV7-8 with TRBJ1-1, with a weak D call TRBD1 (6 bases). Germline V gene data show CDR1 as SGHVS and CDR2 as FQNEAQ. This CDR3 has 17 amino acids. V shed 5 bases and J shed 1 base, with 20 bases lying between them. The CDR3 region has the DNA TGTGCCAGCAGCGCCAACGTCCTGGGGGCGAGGAACACTGAAGCTTTCTTT. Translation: CASSANVLGARNTEAFF.

CDR3: CASSQGGEGSPFRQPQHF. The CDR3 bases are TGTGCCAGCAGCCAAGGGGGGGAAGGGTCTCCTTTCAGACAGCCCCAGCATTTT. The rearrangement links TRBV4-2 to TRBJ1-5, with D tentatively TRBD1 (5 bases). CDR1 is LGHNA and CDR2 is YNFKEQ in the germline V gene. V was cut by 1 base and J by 7 bases, with 23 bases left in between. This CDR3 is built from 18 residues.

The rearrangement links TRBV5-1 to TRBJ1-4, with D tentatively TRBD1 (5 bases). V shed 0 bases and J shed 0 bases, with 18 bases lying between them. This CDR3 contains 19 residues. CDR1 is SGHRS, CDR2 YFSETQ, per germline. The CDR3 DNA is TGCGCCAGCAGCTTGGTACGATTGGGGCAGGCGACAACTAATGAAAAACTGTTTTTT. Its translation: CASSLVRLGQATTNEKLFF.

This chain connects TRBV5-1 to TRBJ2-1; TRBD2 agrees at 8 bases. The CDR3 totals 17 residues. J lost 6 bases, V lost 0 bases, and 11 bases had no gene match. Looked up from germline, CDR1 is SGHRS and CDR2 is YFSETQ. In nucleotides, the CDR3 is TGCGCCAGCAGCTTGGCCATCGGTAGGACTAGCAGCAATGAGCAGTTCTTC. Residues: CASSLAIGRTSSNEQFF.

CDR3: CASDGQGLSYEQYF. CDR3 coding DNA: TGTGCCAGTGATGGACAGGGGCTCTCCTACGAGCAGTACTTC. The rearrangement uses TRBV2 and TRBJ2-7; 9 bases agree with TRBD1. CDR3 size: 14 residues. After removal of 9 bases from V and 0 bases from J, the junction contained 6 bases not matched to a gene. Per the germline V gene, CDR1 is SNHLY and CDR2 is FYNNEI.

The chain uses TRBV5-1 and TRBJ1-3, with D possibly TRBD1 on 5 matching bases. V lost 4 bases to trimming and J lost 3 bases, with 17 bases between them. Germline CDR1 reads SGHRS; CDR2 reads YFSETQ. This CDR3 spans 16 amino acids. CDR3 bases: TGCGCCAGCAGCCAAAACTTCCAGGGAAGTGGAAACACCATATATTTT. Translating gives CASSQNFQGSGNTIYF.

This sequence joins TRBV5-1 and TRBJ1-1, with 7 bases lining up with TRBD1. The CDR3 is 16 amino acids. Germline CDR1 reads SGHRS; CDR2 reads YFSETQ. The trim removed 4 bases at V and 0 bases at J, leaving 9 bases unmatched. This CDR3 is CASSDLGGQLNTEAFF. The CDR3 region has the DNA TGCGCCAGCAGCGACCTAGGGGGACAGCTGAACACTGAAGCTTTCTTT.

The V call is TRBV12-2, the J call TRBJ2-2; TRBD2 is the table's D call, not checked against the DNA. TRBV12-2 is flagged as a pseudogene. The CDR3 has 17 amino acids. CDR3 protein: CASRCRFRGPGTGELFF. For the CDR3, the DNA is TGTGCAAGTCGCTGTAGGTTTCGCGGGCCGGGCACCGGGGAGCTGTTTTTT.

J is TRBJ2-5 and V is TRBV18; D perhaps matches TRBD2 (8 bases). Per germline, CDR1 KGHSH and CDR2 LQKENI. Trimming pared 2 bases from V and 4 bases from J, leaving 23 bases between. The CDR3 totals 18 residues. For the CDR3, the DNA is TGTGCCAGCTCACCAGGACGGGGGACTAGTAGGGGGCTAGAGACCCAGTACTTC. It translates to CASSPGRGTSRGLETQYF.

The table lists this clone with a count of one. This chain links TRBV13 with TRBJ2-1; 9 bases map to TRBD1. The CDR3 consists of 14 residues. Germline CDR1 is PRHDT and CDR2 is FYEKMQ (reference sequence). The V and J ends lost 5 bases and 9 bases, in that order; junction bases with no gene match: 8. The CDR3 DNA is TGTGCCAGCAGCCGGGACAGGGTACGGGCTGAGCAGTTCTTC. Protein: CASSRDRVRAEQFF.

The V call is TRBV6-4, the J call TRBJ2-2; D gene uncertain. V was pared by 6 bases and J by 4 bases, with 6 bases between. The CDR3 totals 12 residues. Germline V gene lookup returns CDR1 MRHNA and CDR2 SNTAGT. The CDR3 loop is CASRQGTGELFF. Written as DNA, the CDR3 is TGTGCCAGCAGACAAGGCACCGGGGAGCTGTTTTTT.

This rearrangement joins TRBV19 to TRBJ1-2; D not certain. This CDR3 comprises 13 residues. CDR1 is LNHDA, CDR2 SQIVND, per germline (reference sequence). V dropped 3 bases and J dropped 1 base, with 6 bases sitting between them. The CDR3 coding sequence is TGTGCCAGTAGTATGCTAGTTAACTATGGCTACACCTTC. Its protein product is CASSMLVNYGYTF.

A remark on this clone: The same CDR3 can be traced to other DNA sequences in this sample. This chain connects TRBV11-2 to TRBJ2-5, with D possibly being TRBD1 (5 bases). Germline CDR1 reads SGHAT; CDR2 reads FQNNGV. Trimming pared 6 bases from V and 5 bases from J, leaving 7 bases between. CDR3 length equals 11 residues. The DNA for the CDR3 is TGTGCCAGCAGTTCAGGGGAGACCCAGTACTTC. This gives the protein CASSSGETQYF.

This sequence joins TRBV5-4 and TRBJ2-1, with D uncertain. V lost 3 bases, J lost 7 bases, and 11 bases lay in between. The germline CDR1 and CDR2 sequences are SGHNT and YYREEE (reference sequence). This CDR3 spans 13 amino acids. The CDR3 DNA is TGTGCCAGCAGCTCCGAACCCCTGAATGAGCAGTTCTTC. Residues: CASSSEPLNEQFF. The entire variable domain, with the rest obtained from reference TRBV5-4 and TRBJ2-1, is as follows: ETGVTQSPTHLIKTRGQQVTLRCSSQSGHNTVSWYQQALGQGPQFIFQYYREEENGRGNFPPRFSGLQFPNYSSELNVNALELDDSALYLCASSSEPLNEQFFGPGTRLTVL.

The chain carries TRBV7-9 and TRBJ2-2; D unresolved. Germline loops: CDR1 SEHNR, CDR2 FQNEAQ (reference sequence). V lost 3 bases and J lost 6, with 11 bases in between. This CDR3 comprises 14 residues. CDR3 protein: CASSFGHEAGELFF. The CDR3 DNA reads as TGTGCCAGCAGCTTTGGGCACGAGGCCGGGGAGCTGTTTTTT.

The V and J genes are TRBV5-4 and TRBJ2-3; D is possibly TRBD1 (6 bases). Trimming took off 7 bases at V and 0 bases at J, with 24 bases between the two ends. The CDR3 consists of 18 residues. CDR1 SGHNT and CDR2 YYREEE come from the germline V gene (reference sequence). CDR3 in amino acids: CASARGGSQPLSTDTQYF. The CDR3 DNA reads TGTGCCAGCGCAAGAGGGGGTAGCCAACCACTAAGCACAGATACGCAGTATTTT.

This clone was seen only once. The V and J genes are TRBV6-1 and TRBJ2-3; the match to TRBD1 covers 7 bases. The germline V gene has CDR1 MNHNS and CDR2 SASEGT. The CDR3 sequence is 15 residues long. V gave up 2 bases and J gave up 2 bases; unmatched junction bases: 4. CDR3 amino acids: CASSERDRYTDTQYF. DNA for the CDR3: TGTGCCAGCAGTGAAAGGGACAGATACACAGATACGCAGTATTTT.

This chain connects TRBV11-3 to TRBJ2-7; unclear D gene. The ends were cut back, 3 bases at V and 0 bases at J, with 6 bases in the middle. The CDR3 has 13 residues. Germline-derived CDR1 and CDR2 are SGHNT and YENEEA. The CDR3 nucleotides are TGTGCCAGCAGCTTCCCCCCCTCCTACGAGCAGTACTTC. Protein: CASSFPPSYEQYF.

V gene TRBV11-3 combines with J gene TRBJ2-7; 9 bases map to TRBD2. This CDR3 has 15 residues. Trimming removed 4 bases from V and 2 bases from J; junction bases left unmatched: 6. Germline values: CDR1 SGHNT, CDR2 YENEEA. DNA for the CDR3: TGTGCCAGCAGCTCGGGACTAGCATTCCCCTACGAGCAGTACTTC. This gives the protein CASSSGLAFPYEQYF.

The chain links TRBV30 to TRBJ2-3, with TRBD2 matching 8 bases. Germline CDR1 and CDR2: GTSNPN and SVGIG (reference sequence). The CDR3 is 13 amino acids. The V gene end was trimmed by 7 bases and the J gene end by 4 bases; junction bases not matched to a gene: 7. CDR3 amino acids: CASQAGVSDTQYF. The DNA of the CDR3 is TGTGCCTCACAAGCGGGAGTTTCAGATACGCAGTATTTT. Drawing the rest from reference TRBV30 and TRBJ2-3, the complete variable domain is SQTIHQWPATLVQPVGSPLSLECTVEGTSNPNLYWYRQAAGRGLQLLFYSVGIGQISSEVPQNLSASRPQDRQFILSSKKLLLSDSGFYLCASQAGVSDTQYFGPGTRLTVL.

CDR3 in amino acids: CASSVGGPYEQYF. The CDR3, as DNA: TGCGCCAGCAGTGTTGGGGGCCCCTACGAGCAGTACTTC. The V and J genes are TRBV5-1 and TRBJ2-7; maybe TRBD1 (6 bases). This CDR3 contains 13 residues. Germline V gene data show CDR1 as SGHRS and CDR2 as YFSETQ. Trimming removed 5 bases at V and 2 bases at J, with 11 bases between.

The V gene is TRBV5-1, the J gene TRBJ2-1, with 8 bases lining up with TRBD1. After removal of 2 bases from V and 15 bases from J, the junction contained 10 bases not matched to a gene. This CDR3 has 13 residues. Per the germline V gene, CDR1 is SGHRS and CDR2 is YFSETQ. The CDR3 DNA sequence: TGCGCCAGCAGCTTATATTCAGGGGGCGAGGGGTTCTTC. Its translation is CASSLYSGGEGFF.

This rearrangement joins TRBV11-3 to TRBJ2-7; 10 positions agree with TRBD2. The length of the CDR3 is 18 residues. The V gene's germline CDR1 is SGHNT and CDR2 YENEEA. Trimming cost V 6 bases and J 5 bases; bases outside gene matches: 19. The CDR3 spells CASRGRGVAGGQPNEQYF. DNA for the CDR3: TGTGCCAGCAGAGGACGGGGGGTAGCGGGAGGCCAGCCCAACGAGCAGTACTTC.

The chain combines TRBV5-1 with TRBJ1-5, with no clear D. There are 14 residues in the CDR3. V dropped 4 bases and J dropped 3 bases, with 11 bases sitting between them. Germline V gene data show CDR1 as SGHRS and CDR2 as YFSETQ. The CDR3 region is CASSDGLANQPQHF. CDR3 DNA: TGCGCCAGCAGCGATGGTCTCGCCAATCAGCCCCAGCATTTT.